The clone carrying this T cell receptor beta chain has more than one count but fewer than ten. This specimen belongs to a study of blood T cell repertoires in COVID-19. About the research overall: Donors of Cohort 3 who recovered were those that had two negative PCRs, clearance, or symptom resolution. Sites in the United States, Italy and Spain provided acute and convalescent COVID-19 samples.

Sequencing used immunoSEQ multiplex PCR; TCRdb keeps in-frame clones, though not all of them. The table includes around 360,000 clones, 80% to 90% detected once. Individuals drawn from about 26 US areas were about 18 to 90 years old. Self-reported history from a screening survey and questionnaire set each donor's cohort. The sequencing input was PBMCs or T cells enriched from blood (not recorded which). The TCR originated in a man aged 35 to 55 in a cohort exposed to, infected with or recovered from COVID-19 (not recorded which).

In DNA form, the CDR3 reads TGTGCCATTTCGACTAGTCTCTACGAGCAGTACTTC. Residues: CAISTSLYEQYF. The chain links TRBV2 to TRBJ2-7, with D possibly matching TRBD2 (6 bases). Between the trimmed V and J ends, which lost 10 bases and 3 bases, there was a span of 13 bases. Germline-derived CDR1 and CDR2 are SNHLY and FYNNEI. This CDR3 region has 12 residues.